The 11 T cell receptor beta chains below all came from one sample that was sequenced in a study of metastatic and nonmetastatic thyroid tumors. TCRdb reassembled clones from the PCR reads with MiXCR. The sample consists of roughly 13,000 clones, around 22% of them appearing once. No patient received treatment before thyroid surgery. Sequencing input: blood. Receptors were obtained from a female donor with papillary thyroid cancer or a benign thyroid nodule (not recorded which). Some clones in this sample may be carry-over from other donors' samples.

V usage is TRBV9 and J usage is TRBJ2-5, with D tentatively TRBD2 (6 bases). Trimming shortened V by 0 bases and J by 4 bases, and 19 bases separated the two germline ends. CDR3 length equals 17 residues. CDR1 is SGDLS and CDR2 is YYNGEE in the germline V gene. The DNA for the CDR3 is TGTGCCAGCAGCGTAGGTTCGGCTAGCGTGCTTTCAGAGACCCAGTACTTC. Its protein is CASSVGSASVLSETQYF.

This clone rates as medium-sized. The same CDR3 is also encoded by other DNA sequences in this sample. The chain has TRBV6-4 and TRBJ2-1; a weak D match, TRBD1 (6 bases). V lost 5 bases and J lost 8, with 13 bases in between. Germline CDR1 reads MRHNA; CDR2 reads SNTAGT. This CDR3 is 13 amino acids long. CDR3 residues: CASSLQGFDEQFF. CDR3 nucleotides: TGTGCCAGCAGTTTACAGGGCTTCGATGAGCAGTTCTTC.

In this sample, this clone turned up many times. The sample carries other DNA sequences with the same CDR3. The chain combines TRBV6-1 with TRBJ2-3, with 7 bases fitting TRBD1. Looked up from germline, CDR1 is MNHNS and CDR2 is SASEGT. The junction had 3 bases not matched to a gene; V was cut back by 6 bases and J by 3 bases. The CDR3 is 13 residues long. CDR3 sequence reads: CASSEQGTDTQYF. CDR3 bases: TGTGCCAGCAGCGAACAGGGGACAGATACGCAGTATTTT.

This clone showed up just a few times. V is TRBV6-1 and J is TRBJ2-3; TRBD2 aligns across 9 bases. V shed 5 bases and J 4 bases; nucleotides not matched to a gene: 7. Germline CDR1 reads MNHNS; CDR2 reads SASEGT. The CDR3 extends over 15 amino acids. CDR3 in DNA: TGTGCCAGCAGTATTAGCGGGAGAGAGGCAGATACGCAGTATTTT. Translated: CASSISGREADTQYF.

This clone was seen ten or more times. The rearrangement uses TRBV18 and TRBJ1-5; no definite D call. The germline gives CDR1 KGHSH, CDR2 LQKENI. This CDR3 comprises 13 residues. Trimming took 3 bases from V and 4 from J, leaving 7 bases between them. CDR3 DNA: TGTGCCAGCTCACCCGACCGTAATCAGCCCCAGCATTTT. Residues: CASSPDRNQPQHF.

The CDR3 DNA follows: TGCGCCAGCAGCCAATTACTAGCGGGAGCCCGCACGGGGGAGCTGTTTTTT. Translated: CASSQLLAGARTGELFF. The rearrangement links TRBV5-1 to TRBJ2-2, with 11 bases aligning to TRBD2. The germline CDR1 and CDR2 sequences are SGHRS and YFSETQ. J lost 8 bases, V lost 4 bases, and 13 bases had no gene match. The CDR3 runs 17 residues.

This clone is categorized as medium-sized. The chain is built from TRBV6-1 and TRBJ1-5, with no clear D. CDR1 MNHNS and CDR2 SASEGT come from the germline V gene. The CDR3 length is 15 residues. The V end was cut by 8 bases, the J end by 0 bases, with 14 bases between. The CDR3: CASERARDSNQPQHF. CDR3 nucleotides: TGTGCCAGCGAGAGGGCCAGAGATAGCAATCAGCCCCAGCATTTT.

This clone was counted many times. The gene calls are TRBV30 and TRBJ2-5, with D tentatively TRBD1 or TRBD2 (6 bases each). From germline, CDR1 is GTSNPN and CDR2 SVGIG (reference sequence). The CDR3 covers 15 residues. V dropped 3 bases and J dropped 5 bases, with 19 bases sitting between them. Written as DNA, the CDR3 is TGTGCCTGGAGCCGAGCCGTGGGGGGCGGGGAGACCCAGTACTTC. Its translation is CAWSRAVGGGETQYF. The complete variable domain, with remaining parts taken from reference TRBV30 and TRBJ2-5, reads SQTIHQWPATLVQPVGSPLSLECTVEGTSNPNLYWYRQAAGRGLQLLFYSVGIGQISSEVPQNLSASRPQDRQFILSSKKLLLSDSGFYLCAWSRAVGGGETQYFGPGTRLLVL.

This chain connects TRBV28 to TRBJ2-3; 9 bases align to TRBD1. The V segment lost 2 bases and the J segment 5 bases; nucleotides outside the gene matches: 8. Germline V CDR1 and CDR2: MDHEN, SYDVKM. The CDR3 is made up of 16 amino acids. As DNA, the CDR3 is TGTGCCAGCAGTTTAGAACAGGGGGCGGGTGGAGATACGCAGTATTTT. Translation: CASSLEQGAGGDTQYF.

The chain carries TRBV9 and TRBJ2-7; TRBD2 aligns across 9 bases. V was clipped by 0 bases and J by 2 bases; unmatched bases: 6. This CDR3 contains 16 residues. The germline V gene encodes CDR1 SGDLS and CDR2 YYNGEE. This chain's CDR3 is CASSVGSGRPPYEQYF. DNA for the CDR3: TGTGCCAGCAGCGTAGGGAGCGGGAGGCCCCCCTACGAGCAGTACTTC.

This clone is termed medium-sized. The genes are TRBV6-1 and TRBJ1-1; 7 nucleotides align to TRBD1. Germline V gene lookup returns CDR1 MNHNS and CDR2 SASEGT. Losses at the gene ends were 5 bases for V and 4 bases for J; bases not matched to a gene: 13. There are 16 residues in the CDR3. CDR3 coding DNA: TGTGCCAGCAGTAGCCAGGGGGGCCTTTATGGCACTGAAGCTTTCTTT. Translation gives CASSSQGGLYGTEAFF.